The 2 T cell receptor beta chains reported below all come from one sample, sequenced in a study of blood T cell repertoires in COVID-19. Here immunoSEQ multiplex PCR was the method, and the copy in TCRdb shows in-frame clones only, minus some. Altogether approximately 81,000 clones are present, 82% being singletons, with the ten largest covering around 6.9%. The sequencing input was peripheral blood. All receptors derive from a human donor in a cohort sampled during active COVID-19.

The chain employs TRBV12-1 and TRBJ1-2. TRBV12-1 is labeled a pseudogene. The CDR3 totals 12 residues. This chain's CDR3 is CASSFGGYGYTF. In DNA form, the CDR3 reads TGTGCCAGCAGCTTTGGCGGCTATGGCTACACCTTC.

The chain links TRBV4-2 to TRBJ1-4, with D perhaps TRBD1 (6 bases). V was pared by 0 bases and J by 8 bases, with 13 bases between. The CDR3 runs to 15 residues. CDR1 is LGHNA, CDR2 YNFKEQ, per germline. In DNA, the CDR3 is TGTGCCAGCAGCCAAGAAATACAGGGAAGCGAAAAACTGTTTTTT. Protein product: CASSQEIQGSEKLFF.